The 24 T cell receptor beta chains below come from one sample, sequenced in a study of graft-versus-host responses after intestinal transplantation. Antigens for these TCRs are unknown. Clones were read by immunoSEQ multiplex PCR, and TCRdb kept only the in-frame ones, dropping some. The sample includes more than 95,000 clones, roughly nine tenths of them seen just once. The source was unstimulated CD4+ T cells sorted from spleen or lymph node cells, collected before intestinal transplant. These receptors all stem from a human donor who received an intestinal transplant.

V and J are TRBV5-1 and TRBJ2-1, with TRBD1 matching over 9 bases. V was pared by 4 bases and J by 4 bases, with 6 bases of the junction left unmatched. The germline gives CDR1 SGHRS, CDR2 YFSETQ. This CDR3 has 15 residues. The CDR3 nucleotides are TGCGCCAGCAGCAAGGGACAGGGAGGGTACAATGAGCAGTTCTTC. Translated: CASSKGQGGYNEQFF.

The V and J genes are TRBV6-5 and TRBJ1-6; D is ambiguous. Germline CDR1 MNHEY, CDR2 SVGAGI. V lost 0 bases to trimming and J lost 9 bases, with 6 bases between them. The CDR3 contains 13 residues. CDR3 amino acids: CASSYSNGSPLHF. The CDR3 DNA reads TGTGCCAGCAGTTACTCGAATGGTTCACCCCTCCACTTT.

The chain couples TRBV11-2 to TRBJ1-2; 9 bases line up with TRBD1. With V trimmed by 7 bases and J by 4 bases, 10 bases remained unmatched. This CDR3 has 15 amino acids. Germline V gene data show CDR1 as SGHAT and CDR2 as FQNNGV. DNA for the CDR3: TGTGCCAGCAACATCCTGCTGGACAGGGGCTATGGCTACACCTTC. It specifies CASNILLDRGYGYTF.

V usage is TRBV5-5 and J usage is TRBJ2-7; 9 bases are shared with TRBD1. Germline trimming cut 4 bases from V and 6 bases from J; bases unmatched to any gene: 14. From germline, CDR1 is SGHKS and CDR2 YYEKEE (reference sequence). The CDR3 contains 16 residues. The CDR3 protein is CASSPNLGQGGLEQYF. The CDR3 region has the DNA TGTGCCAGCAGCCCTAACCTGGGACAGGGTGGCCTCGAGCAGTACTTC.

The chain recombines TRBV6-5 with TRBJ2-5; 9 positions agree with TRBD1. CDR1 and CDR2 (germline): MNHEY, SVGAGI. The CDR3 contains 15 residues. Losses at the gene ends were 8 bases for V and 3 bases for J; bases not matched to a gene: 10. CDR3 nucleotides: TGTGCCAGCCCGCCCACAAGGACAGGGGAAGAGACCCAGTACTTC. This sequence encodes CASPPTRTGEETQYF.

V and J are TRBV7-3 and TRBJ2-2; D is possibly TRBD1 or TRBD2 (5 bases each). The CDR3 extends over 17 amino acids. CDR1 is SGHTA, CDR2 FQGTGA, per germline. The germline V and J ends were trimmed by 0 bases and 1 base, with 12 bases remaining between them. DNA of the CDR3: TGTGCCAGCAGCTTAACCCCGGGACGGATGAACACCGGGGAGCTGTTTTTT. Protein: CASSLTPGRMNTGELFF.

The gene calls are TRBV28 and TRBJ2-2, with 7 nucleotides matching TRBD2. Germline values: CDR1 MDHEN, CDR2 SYDVKM. The J segment lost 5 bases and the V segment lost 3 bases, leaving 6 bases of the junction unmatched. CDR3 size: 15 residues. CDR3 protein: CASSLAGRRTGELFF. CDR3 coding DNA: TGTGCCAGCAGTTTGGCCGGGAGGCGGACCGGGGAGCTGTTTTTT.

This clone was observed a single time. The V and J genes are TRBV30 and TRBJ1-1; D is ambiguous. The CDR3 has 13 amino acids. V was trimmed by 1 base and J by 11 bases, leaving 17 bases between them. Germline values: CDR1 GTSNPN, CDR2 SVGIG (reference sequence). The CDR3 sequence: CAWSGDGQRWAFF. The DNA for the CDR3 is TGTGCCTGGAGTGGAGACGGCCAACGATGGGCTTTCTTT.

This sequence joins TRBV7-6 and TRBJ1-6; a weak D match, TRBD1 (5 bases). The CDR3 spans 14 residues. The V gene lost 0 bases and the J gene lost 9 bases, with 9 bases spanning the gap. The germline V gene encodes CDR1 SGHVS and CDR2 FNYEAQ. The CDR3 nucleotides are TGTGCCAGCAGCTTAGCGCAGGGAGGTTCACCCCTCCACTTT. Its translation is CASSLAQGGSPLHF.

This clone was found once. The J gene is TRBJ1-2, the V gene TRBV7-9; D not resolved. Germline V gene sequence: CDR1 SEHNR, CDR2 FQNEAQ (reference sequence). This CDR3 has 13 amino acids. V lost 0 bases, J lost 6 bases, and 8 bases lay in between. The CDR3 DNA reads as TGTGCCAGCAGCTTAGCCCCCCGTGATGGCTACACCTTC. It yields the protein CASSLAPRDGYTF. Variable domain in full (rest from reference TRBV7-9 and TRBJ1-2): DTGVSQNPRHKITKRGQNVTFRCDPISEHNRLYWYRQTLGQGPEFLTYFQNEAQLEKSRLLSDRFSAERPKGSFSTLEIQRTEQGDSAMYLCASSLAPRDGYTFGSGTRLTVV.

The rearrangement links TRBV12-5 to TRBJ2-2; D possibly corresponds to TRBD1 (7 bases). CDR1 is LGHNT, CDR2 FRNRAP, per germline. V gave up 6 bases and J gave up 7 bases, with 12 bases separating them. The CDR3 contains 13 residues. Here the CDR3 reads CASGRGRDGELFF. The DNA for the CDR3 is TGTGCTAGTGGAAGGGGGCGGGACGGGGAGCTGTTTTTT. The full variable domain, rest sourced from reference TRBV12-5 and TRBJ2-2, is DARVTQTPRHKVTEMGQEVTMRCQPILGHNTVFWYRQTMMQGLELLAYFRNRAPLDDSGMPKDRFSAEMPDATLATLKIQPSEPRDSAVYFCASGRGRDGELFFGEGSRLTVL.

This clone appeared once. The chain carries TRBV18 and TRBJ1-6; 7 nucleotides align to TRBD1. V gave up 2 bases and J gave up 6 bases; unmatched junction bases: 4. This CDR3 comprises 15 residues. CDR1 is KGHSH, CDR2 LQKENI, per germline. The CDR3 bases are TGTGCCAGCTCACCATGGACAGGCCGTAATTCACCCCTCCACTTT. Its protein is CASSPWTGRNSPLHF.

The rearrangement joins TRBV7-3 to TRBJ1-1, with TRBD1 matching 9 bases. Germline V gene lookup returns CDR1 SGHTA and CDR2 FQGTGA. The CDR3 is 14 amino acids. Trimming at V came to 5 bases and at J to 1 base, leaving 2 bases not matched to a gene. The CDR3 loop reads CASSPGQGNTEAFF. In nucleotides, the CDR3 is TGTGCCAGCAGCCCGGGACAGGGGAACACTGAAGCTTTCTTT.

The rearrangement links TRBV7-6 to TRBJ1-6, with D unresolved. The CDR3 is 16 amino acids. Looked up from germline, CDR1 is SGHVS and CDR2 is FNYEAQ. The V and J ends lost 3 bases and 7 bases respectively, with 16 bases between them. The chain's CDR3 is CASSFAGQSRNSPLHF. CDR3 coding DNA: TGTGCCAGCAGCTTTGCCGGGCAGTCACGGAATTCACCCCTCCACTTT.

This clone has just a few counts. The V gene is TRBV4-1, the J gene TRBJ1-2; D is undetermined. The CDR3 totals 15 residues. V lost 1 base and J lost 0, with 9 bases in between. Germline CDR1 is MGHRA and CDR2 is YSYEKL. The CDR3 DNA reads TGCGCCAGCAGCCAAGTAGGCCGGACTAACTATGGCTACACCTTC. This translates into CASSQVGRTNYGYTF.

The gene calls are TRBV6-5 and TRBJ1-2, with D tentatively TRBD1 (6 bases). CDR3 length: 15 amino acids. The ends were cut back, 4 bases at V and 4 bases at J, with 16 bases in the middle. The germline V gene encodes CDR1 MNHEY and CDR2 SVGAGI. In nucleotides, the CDR3 is TGTGCCAGCAGTTCCGTGGACCAGGGGACCTATGGCTACACCTTC. Translation gives CASSSVDQGTYGYTF.

This chain joins TRBV7-3 and TRBJ1-1, with D perhaps TRBD1 (6 bases). V gave up 4 bases and J gave up 2 bases, with 14 bases separating them. This CDR3 is built from 15 residues. The germline gives CDR1 SGHTA, CDR2 FQGTGA. CDR3 residues: CASSSPGTSNTEAFF. DNA for the CDR3: TGTGCCAGCAGCTCACCCGGGACAAGCAACACTGAAGCTTTCTTT.

The J gene is TRBJ1-1, the V gene TRBV10-2; 11 bases line up with TRBD1. Germline-derived CDR1 and CDR2 are WSHSY and SAAADI. The CDR3 runs 16 residues. The junction had 4 bases not matched to a gene; V was cut back by 0 bases and J by 4 bases. The CDR3 protein is CASSESGQGARTEAFF. The CDR3 nucleotides are TGCGCCAGCAGTGAGTCCGGACAGGGGGCGCGCACTGAAGCTTTCTTT.

The chain links TRBV6-5 to TRBJ1-5, with TRBD1 matching 7 bases. Per the germline V gene, CDR1 is MNHEY and CDR2 is SVGAGI. V lost 8 bases and J lost 4; bases outside the gene matches: 5. The CDR3 extends over 13 amino acids. CDR3 region: CASGVQGNQPQHF. The DNA for the CDR3 is TGTGCCAGCGGGGTACAGGGGAATCAGCCCCAGCATTTT.

The chain is built from TRBV2 and TRBJ1-2; 7 nucleotides align to TRBD1. Germline values: CDR1 SNHLY, CDR2 FYNNEI. This CDR3 has 17 amino acids. V lost 5 bases to trimming and J lost 1 base; unmatched junction nucleotides: 13. CDR3 DNA: TGTGCCAGCAGTAAAACACAGGGGCCTCCTTTTAACTATGGCTACACCTTC. It translates to CASSKTQGPPFNYGYTF.

CDR3 DNA sequence: TGTGCCAGCAGCTTACTACGGGGGCTGAATACCGGGGAGCTGTTTTTT. Protein: CASSLLRGLNTGELFF. The rearrangement links TRBV11-2 to TRBJ2-2; TRBD1 or TRBD2 may be the D gene (6 bases each). Germline V gene sequence: CDR1 SGHAT, CDR2 FQNNGV. This CDR3 contains 16 residues. V was clipped by 2 bases and J by 5 bases, with 15 bases between them.

The chain links TRBV19 to TRBJ2-5; possibly TRBD2 for D (5 bases). Trimming cost V 1 base and J 2 bases, with 5 bases left between them. There are 13 residues in the CDR3. CDR1 LNHDA and CDR2 SQIVND come from the germline V gene (reference sequence). CDR3 protein: CASSIAGQETQYF. As DNA, the CDR3 is TGTGCCAGTAGTATAGCGGGGCAAGAGACCCAGTACTTC.

As DNA, the CDR3 is TGCGCCAGCAGCCAAGATCCCACCCTAGCTAGGGACACCGGGGAGCTGTTTTTT. Amino acid sequence: CASSQDPTLARDTGELFF. V gene TRBV4-1 combines with J gene TRBJ2-2, with TRBD2 as a possible D gene (5 bases). V was trimmed by 0 bases and J by 3 bases, leaving 17 bases between them. The germline CDR1 and CDR2 sequences are MGHRA and YSYEKL. This CDR3 comprises 18 residues.

The CDR3 DNA reads TGTGCCAGCAGAAAAGCCCACCCGCGGGCTGGAAACACCATATATTTT. Its protein is CASRKAHPRAGNTIYF. The rearrangement uses TRBV11-2 and TRBJ1-3; the D is unclear. The CDR3 extends over 16 amino acids. V lost 6 bases to trimming and J lost 2 bases, with 17 bases between them. Germline assignment: CDR1 SGHAT and CDR2 FQNNGV.